This is a list of T cell receptor beta chains from one sample in a study of T cells in Graves' hyperthyroidism and ophthalmopathy. MiXCR, run by TCRdb on the multiplex PCR reads, gives a single entry per CDR3 protein. The table lists under 650,000 distinct CDR3 sequences, 15% to 20% of them singletons. The material sequenced was blood. The receptor set was obtained from a woman aged 30 to 39 with Graves' hyperthyroidism. Each CDR3 is given with its conserved first and last residue. The D gene is left open where the match is weak. The size of a clone is reported for some rows only, either as once, few or many, or as a class for expanded clones.

>few|TRBJ2-5|TRBD2|TRBV6-2/TRBV6-3
CASGLLAGQETQYF
TGTGCCAGCGGCCTACTAGCGGGGCAAGAGACCCAGTACTTC
>many|TRBJ2-7|TRBD1|TRBV20-1
CSARDPQGAYEQYF
TGCAGTGCTAGAGATCCCCAGGGGGCCTACGAGCAGTACTTC
>few|TRBJ2-6|NA|TRBV27
CASSLESGRGANVLTF
TGTGCCAGCAGTCTTGAATCAGGGAGAGGGGCCAACGTCCTGACTTTC
>NA|TRBJ2-1|TRBD2|TRBV24-1
CATGAGDEQFF
TGTGCCACCGGGGCGGGGGATGAGCAGTTCTTC
>many|TRBJ1-1|NA|TRBV30
CAWSVRVREAFF
TGTGCCTGGAGTGTACGGGTCCGTGAAGCTTTCTTT
>NA|TRBJ2-3|TRBD1|TRBV15
CATSRDRGLSPQYF
TGTGCCACCAGCAGAGACAGGGGGCTGAGTCCGCAGTATTTT
>NA|TRBJ2-5|NA|TRBV18
CASSPPPGSETQYF
TGTGCCAGCTCACCACCCCCGGGGTCGGAGACCCAGTACTTC
>few|TRBJ2-1|TRBD2|TRBV9
CASSFSGRTINEQFF
TGTGCCAGCAGCTTTAGCGGGAGGACGATCAATGAGCAGTTCTTC
>many|TRBJ2-1|TRBD2|TRBV20-1
CSARDGSGRSYNEQFF
TGCAGTGCTAGAGATGGGAGCGGGAGGTCCTACAATGAGCAGTTCTTC
>NA|TRBJ2-7|TRBD2|TRBV15
CATSSLAGDEQYF
TGTGCCACCAGCAGCCTAGCGGGAGACGAGCAGTACTTC
>many|TRBJ2-1|TRBD2|TRBV3-1
CASSQDESGREDNEQFF
TGTGCCAGCAGCCAAGATGAGTCCGGGCGGGAGGACAATGAGCAGTTCTTC
>NA|TRBJ1-4|NA|TRBV2
CASRVYRAPNEKLFF
TGTGCCAGCAGAGTTTACAGGGCACCGAATGAAAAACTGTTTTTT
>few|TRBJ2-4|NA|TRBV4-1
CASSQDRQNIQYF
TGCGCCAGCAGCCAAGATCGGCAAAACATTCAGTACTTC
>many|TRBJ2-5|NA|TRBV7-3
CASSLVVYVGDQETQYF
TGTGCCAGCAGCTTAGTCGTTTACGTGGGAGACCAAGAGACCCAGTACTTC
>many|TRBJ2-7|TRBD2|TRBV2
CASSEFGGRAYEQYF
TGTGCCAGCAGTGAATTCGGCGGGAGGGCCTACGAGCAGTACTTC
>many|TRBJ1-1|NA|TRBV15
CATSPRDGPTGAFF
TGTGCCACCAGCCCCCGGGACGGGCCCACGGGAGCTTTCTTT
>many|TRBJ2-1|TRBD1|TRBV12-3/TRBV12-4
CATRDRGSSYNEQFF
TGTGCCACCCGGGACAGGGGGAGCTCCTACAATGAGCAGTTCTTC
>many|TRBJ1-1|NA|TRBV28
CASSSSDTEAFF
TGTGCCAGCAGTTCAAGTGACACTGAAGCTTTCTTT
>NA|TRBJ2-1|TRBD2|TRBV4-2
CAGSWGLEYDEQFF
TGTGCCGGGTCTTGGGGACTAGAGTATGATGAGCAGTTCTTC
>NA|TRBJ1-3|NA|TRBV6-1
CASGRGSFSGNTIYF
TGTGCCAGCGGAAGGGGTTCTTTCTCTGGAAACACCATATATTTT
>few|TRBJ1-5|NA|TRBV10-2
CASSGGGTNQPQHF
TGCGCCAGCAGTGGGGGGGGTACCAATCAGCCCCAGCATTTT
>NA|TRBJ2-2|NA|TRBV20-1
CSARADGGTGELFF
TGCAGTGCTAGAGCGGATGGGGGCACCGGGGAGCTGTTTTTT
>NA|TRBJ1-6|NA|TRBV20-1
CSASLDIFSPLHF
TGCAGTGCTAGTCTGGACATTTTTTCACCCCTCCACTTT
>many|TRBJ2-1|NA|TRBV2
CGGGNYNEQFF
TGTGGCGGCGGGAATTACAATGAGCAGTTCTTC
>many|TRBJ1-5|NA|TRBV6-1
CASRYTLGGQPQHF
TGTGCCAGCAGATACACGCTCGGAGGGCAGCCCCAGCATTTT
>few|TRBJ2-7|TRBD1|TRBV5-8
CASSWTGTGGIWQYF
TGTGCCAGCAGCTGGACAGGGACAGGGGGCATATGGCAGTACTTC
>many|TRBJ2-1|NA|TRBV20-1
CSAYRDTSRNEQFF
TGCAGTGCTTATAGGGACACTTCTAGGAATGAGCAGTTCTTC
>NA|TRBJ2-2|NA|TRBV29-1
CSVPLEGELFF
TGCAGCGTCCCCCTTGAGGGGGAGCTGTTTTTT
>NA|TRBJ1-6|NA|TRBV7-3
CASSDMDSPLHF
TGTGCCAGCAGCGACATGGATTCACCCCTCCACTTT
>NA|TRBJ1-4|TRBD1|TRBV7-9
CASSPDRIYEKLFF
TGTGCCAGCAGCCCGGACAGGATTTATGAAAAACTGTTTTTT
>few|TRBJ2-7|NA|TRBV14
CASSQDLTGTKQYF
TGTGCCAGCAGCCAAGACTTGACCGGGACCAAGCAGTACTTC
>many|TRBJ2-7|NA|TRBV7-2
CASSLGSWNEQYF
TGTGCCAGCAGCTTAGGTTCATGGAACGAGCAGTACTTC
>many|TRBJ1-2|NA|TRBV7-2
CASSLDLGGVYGYTF
TGTGCCAGCAGCTTAGATTTGGGAGGGGTTTATGGCTACACCTTC
>many|TRBJ2-7|TRBD1|TRBV12-3/TRBV12-4
CASSSGTGDYEQYF
TGTGCCAGCAGTTCCGGGACAGGGGACTACGAGCAGTACTTC
>few|TRBJ1-5|TRBD1|TRBV19
CASSPGTGWNQPQHF
TGTGCCAGTAGTCCAGGGACAGGGTGGAATCAGCCCCAGCATTTT
>few|TRBJ2-5|TRBD2|TRBV6-1
CASSPGLADRETQYF
TGTGCCAGCAGTCCGGGACTAGCCGACCGAGAGACCCAGTACTTC
>many|TRBJ2-1|NA|TRBV18
CASSPVGRGSYNEQFF
TGTGCCAGCTCACCTGTCGGGCGGGGCTCCTACAATGAGCAGTTCTTC
>many|TRBJ1-2|NA|TRBV28
CATTVPLGFGDYGYTF
TGTGCCACCACAGTTCCGTTGGGGTTTGGGGACTATGGCTACACCTTC
>NA|TRBJ2-2|NA|TRBV7-9
CASHHSGTKVSGELFF
TGTGCCTCACACCATTCGGGGACGAAGGTATCCGGGGAGCTGTTTTTT
>many|TRBJ2-7|NA|TRBV11-3
CASSRYGGLSSYEQYF
TGTGCCAGCAGCAGGTACGGGGGCCTAAGCTCCTACGAGCAGTACTTC
>many|TRBJ2-5|NA|TRBV12-3/TRBV12-4
CASRETEETQYF
TGTGCCAGCAGGGAGACCGAAGAGACCCAGTACTTC
>many|TRBJ2-7|NA|TRBV11-3
CASSFGQINEQYF
TGTGCCAGCAGCTTCGGACAGATCAACGAGCAGTACTTC
>many|TRBJ2-1|TRBD2|TRBV7-3
CASSPPSGRGNEQFF
TGTGCCAGCAGCCCCCCTAGCGGGAGAGGCAATGAGCAGTTCTTC
>many|TRBJ2-1|TRBD2|TRBV20-1
CSADGGTSGWDNEQFF
TGCAGTGCTGACGGCGGGACTAGCGGGTGGGACAATGAGCAGTTCTTC
>NA|TRBJ1-2|NA|TRBV7-2
CASRLPPNYGYTF
TGTGCCAGCAGACTACCCCCTAACTATGGCTACACCTTC
>NA|TRBJ2-1|TRBD2|TRBV20-1
CSASKGRGYNEQFF
TGCAGTGCTAGTAAAGGGAGGGGCTACAATGAGCAGTTCTTC
>NA|TRBJ2-1|TRBD2|TRBV29-1
CSVDGTSGRMNEQFF
TGCAGCGTTGATGGAACTAGCGGGAGAATGAATGAGCAGTTCTTC
>many|TRBJ1-1|TRBD1|TRBV2
CASSEDRGVMGTEAFF
TGTGCCAGCAGTGAAGACAGGGGGGTTATGGGCACTGAAGCTTTCTTT
>many|TRBJ2-7|TRBD2|TRBV11-2
CASSLGLAGAEQYF
TGTGCCAGCAGCCTCGGACTAGCGGGAGCCGAGCAGTACTTC
>many|TRBJ2-3|NA|TRBV12-3/TRBV12-4
CASSPQRDTQYF
TGTGCCAGCAGTCCGCAGAGAGATACGCAGTATTTT
>many|TRBJ2-3|NA|TRBV5-1
CASSLEVSRNADTQYF
TGCGCCAGCAGCTTGGAGGTGTCGAGGAATGCAGATACGCAGTATTTT
>many|TRBJ2-5|NA|TRBV29-1
CSVVAGQETQYF
TGCAGCGTTGTGGCGGGGCAAGAGACCCAGTACTTC
>few|TRBJ2-7|NA|TRBV7-2
CASRAYSVGEQYF
TGCGCCAGCAGAGCATATTCGGTAGGCGAGCAGTACTTC
>few|TRBJ2-1|NA|TRBV15
CATSRERRSYNEQFF
TGTGCCACCAGCAGAGAACGGAGATCCTACAATGAGCAGTTCTTC
>NA|TRBJ2-3|TRBD2|TRBV2
CASSGGTRSTDTQYF
TGTGCCAGCAGTGGAGGGACTAGGTCCACAGATACGCAGTATTTT